This T cell receptor beta chain was recovered during a study of T cell repertoires in cytomegalovirus infection. Study as a whole: CMV infection plus the matching HLA type was flagged by public TCR beta signatures.

Regarding the study as a whole: Clonotypes of TCR beta that were HLA-C-restricted and CMV-specific dominated the ex vivo response.

TCRdb redid the calling of the reads with MiXCR, one entry per CDR3 protein. The sample carries about 60,000 distinct CDR3 sequences, 25% to 40% recorded once. There are many counts of this clonotype. The antigen is not known. The CDR3 is made up of 15 amino acids. The germline V and J ends were trimmed by 6 bases and 2 bases, with 17 bases remaining between them. This sequence was found in a human donor in good health (CMV status not recorded). Some clones in this sample may be carry-over from other donors' samples. Material: PBMCs, sequenced either directly or after in vitro stimulation (not recorded which). This chain uses TRBV12-3 or TRBV12-4 with TRBJ2-7, with a tentative D call TRBD1 (6 bases). The DNA for the CDR3 is TGTGCCAGCAGCTCAGGGGCCGTCTTTCCCTACGAGCAGTACTTC. Amino acid sequence: CASSSGAVFPYEQYF.